The 29 T cell receptor beta chains in this list originate from one sample, sequenced in a study of blood T cell repertoires in COVID-19. Sequencing used immunoSEQ multiplex PCR; TCRdb keeps in-frame clones, though not all of them. This table holds about half a million clones, 75% to 90% found once. The sample was peripheral blood. The receptors were gathered from a human donor in a cohort sampled during active COVID-19.

J is TRBJ1-2 and V is TRBV18, with D hard to call. CDR1 and CDR2 (germline): KGHSH, LQKENI. This CDR3 spans 13 amino acids. The V end lost 2 bases, the J end lost 6 bases, and 10 bases lay between the germline ends. The CDR3 nucleotides read TGTGCCAGCTCACCATCCAGCGACCATGGCTACACCTTC. It encodes CASSPSSDHGYTF.

The chain employs TRBV19 and TRBJ2-1; 11 nucleotides agree with TRBD2. With 6 bases clipped from V and 7 bases from J, the junction kept 8 bases outside the gene matches. The germline gives CDR1 LNHDA, CDR2 SQIVND (reference sequence). This CDR3 region has 15 residues. The CDR3 region has the DNA TGTGCCAGTAGCTTAGCGGGAGGGCCGACGAATGAGCAGTTCTTC. Its protein product is CASSLAGGPTNEQFF.

The chain carries TRBV19 and TRBJ1-6, with D tentatively TRBD1 (6 bases). The CDR3 is 16 amino acids. CDR1 is LNHDA and CDR2 is SQIVND in the germline V gene (reference sequence). V gave up 7 bases and J gave up 6 bases, with 19 bases separating them. The CDR3 DNA reads TGTGCCAGTACCACAGGGCTAGGCAGGGGTAATTCACCCCTCCACTTT. Translated: CASTTGLGRGNSPLHF.

In this sample, this clone turned up once. The rearrangement uses TRBV4-2 and TRBJ2-7; TRBD2 aligns across 11 bases. V lost 1 base and J lost 3; bases outside the gene matches: 2. The germline V gene has CDR1 LGHNA and CDR2 YNFKEQ. This CDR3 comprises 15 residues. CDR3 DNA sequence: TGTGCCAGCAGCCAAGGGACTAGCGGGTACTACGAGCAGTACTTC. This encodes CASSQGTSGYYEQYF.

V usage is TRBV7-9 and J usage is TRBJ1-5, with TRBD1 matching over 10 bases. The CDR3 has 18 amino acids. The germline V gene has CDR1 SEHNR and CDR2 FQNEAQ (reference sequence). V shed 0 bases, J shed 6 bases, and the junction held 11 bases outside the gene matches. The chain's CDR3 is CASSLASGQGDFTQPQHF. CDR3 in DNA: TGTGCCAGCAGCTTAGCGTCCGGACAGGGGGATTTTACTCAGCCCCAGCATTTT.

The chain recombines TRBV6-2 or TRBV6-3 with TRBJ2-2; tentatively, D is TRBD2 (6 bases). Trimming pared 6 bases from V and 3 bases from J, leaving 14 bases between. The CDR3 runs 15 residues. Germline CDR1 and CDR2: MNHEY and SVGEGT. The CDR3 region has the DNA TGTGCCAGCAGCGAGGCGGGACTCGACACCGGGGAGCTGTTTTTT. It codes for CASSEAGLDTGELFF.

CDR3 sequence (DNA): TGCAGCGTTGAAGAGAGGCAGGGGAAAATGAGCTACACCTTC. As protein: CSVEERQGKMSYTF. The chain uses TRBV29-1 and TRBJ1-2; the D gene is possibly TRBD1 (6 bases). The CDR3 contains 14 residues. Trimming shortened V by 0 bases and J by 9 bases, and 17 bases separated the two germline ends. Germline V gene sequence: CDR1 SQVTM, CDR2 ANQGSEA.

The chain has TRBV30 and TRBJ2-2; TRBD2 agrees at 10 bases. The CDR3 sequence is 14 residues long. V was clipped by 3 bases and J by 5 bases; unmatched bases: 3. Germline-derived CDR1 and CDR2 are GTSNPN and SVGIG (reference sequence). In DNA form, the CDR3 reads TGTGCCTGGAGCTCGGGACTAGCGACCGGGGAGCTGTTTTTT. Protein product: CAWSSGLATGELFF.

This sequence joins TRBV5-5 and TRBJ2-5, with TRBD2 identical over 8 bases. CDR3 size: 15 residues. The V and J ends lost 5 bases and 7 bases, in that order; junction bases with no gene match: 13. Germline CDR1 and CDR2: SGHKS and YYEKEE (reference sequence). The DNA of the CDR3 is TGTGCCAGCAGAACAGAGACTAGCGCTTCGGGGACCCAGTACTTC. This encodes CASRTETSASGTQYF.

The chain recombines TRBV9 with TRBJ1-2; 8 nucleotides agree with TRBD1. The trim removed 0 bases at V and 2 bases at J, leaving 6 bases unmatched. Germline CDR1 and CDR2: SGDLS and YYNGEE. The CDR3 length is 16 residues. CDR3 loop: CASSVGDRPKNYGYTF. The CDR3 DNA follows: TGTGCCAGCAGCGTAGGGGACAGGCCTAAGAACTATGGCTACACCTTC.

The genes are TRBV7-9 and TRBJ2-1, with D unresolved. The CDR3 is 12 amino acids. Germline assignment: CDR1 SEHNR and CDR2 FQNEAQ (reference sequence). Trimming left V 2 bases short and J 5 bases short, with 4 bases between. CDR3 loop: CASSLQNNEQFF. CDR3 nucleotide sequence: TGTGCCAGCAGCTTACAGAACAATGAGCAGTTCTTC.

The chain combines TRBV7-3 with TRBJ2-3, with D perhaps matching TRBD2 (6 bases). V lost 6 bases to trimming and J lost 4 bases, with 17 bases between them. This CDR3 region has 15 residues. Germline-derived CDR1 and CDR2 are SGHTA and FQGTGA. The DNA of the CDR3 is TGTGCCAGCAGTCGGGGCGGGATCGGCCCAGATACGCAGTATTTT. Translated, it gives CASSRGGIGPDTQYF.

This rearrangement joins TRBV9 to TRBJ2-3; D remains unclear. V was cut by 0 bases and J by 3 bases, with 8 bases left in between. The CDR3 consists of 14 residues. Per the germline V gene, CDR1 is SGDLS and CDR2 is YYNGEE. The CDR3 here is CASSVVELTDTQYF. CDR3 in DNA: TGTGCCAGCAGCGTAGTCGAACTAACAGATACGCAGTATTTT.

The gene calls are TRBV28 and TRBJ2-7; a possible D gene is TRBD1 (6 bases). This CDR3 comprises 12 residues. Germline V gene data show CDR1 as MDHEN and CDR2 as SYDVKM. The V gene lost 6 bases and the J gene lost 4 bases, with 10 bases spanning the gap. The CDR3 bases are TGTGCCAGCAGAGGACAGCCTTACGAGCAGTACTTC. Translated: CASRGQPYEQYF.

This rearrangement joins TRBV6-5 to TRBJ2-1; TRBD2 matches 9 bases. The CDR3 length is 15 residues. Germline lookup yields CDR1 MNHEY and CDR2 SVGAGI. The trim removed 5 bases at V and 4 bases at J, leaving 6 bases unmatched. The CDR3 DNA follows: TGTGCCAGCAGTAAACTAGCGGGCCCTTACAATGAGCAGTTCTTC. It translates to CASSKLAGPYNEQFF.

V is TRBV6-2 or TRBV6-3 and J is TRBJ1-5, with 7 positions matching TRBD1. The CDR3 spans 16 residues. Germline CDR1 MNHEY, CDR2 SVGEGT. The trim removed 2 bases at V and 5 bases at J, leaving 9 bases unmatched. The CDR3 DNA follows: TGTGCCAGCAGTTACCCACCCGACAGGGCCCATCAGCCCCAGCATTTT. It translates to CASSYPPDRAHQPQHF.

The chain couples TRBV4-3 to TRBJ2-1, with D perhaps matching TRBD1 (5 bases). V shed 4 bases and J shed 3 bases, with 13 bases lying between them. Germline CDR1 and CDR2: LGHNA and YSLEER. The CDR3 consists of 15 residues. The CDR3 region has the DNA TGCGCCAGCAGCCTTGAAGGGGCGGTCTACAATGAGCAGTTCTTC. Translated, it gives CASSLEGAVYNEQFF.

This sequence joins TRBV11-1 and TRBJ1-2; 9 bases agree with TRBD1. Germline CDR1 reads SGHAT; CDR2 reads FQDESV (reference sequence). The CDR3 contains 14 residues. Losses at the gene ends were 5 bases for V and 8 bases for J; bases not matched to a gene: 9. The CDR3, as DNA: TGTGCCAGCAGCGAGACCGGGACAGGGAGCGGCTACACCTTC. It codes for CASSETGTGSGYTF.

In its sample, this clone was seen a few times. V gene TRBV6-5 combines with J gene TRBJ1-2, with a tentative D call TRBD1 (5 bases). Germline V gene sequence: CDR1 MNHEY, CDR2 SVGAGI. This CDR3 is built from 14 residues. V lost 6 bases and J lost 6, with 17 bases in between. Here the CDR3 reads CASRRGIHTDGYTF. CDR3 DNA sequence: TGTGCCAGCAGAAGGGGTATTCATACGGATGGCTACACCTTC.

The chain couples TRBV7-8 to TRBJ1-2; D gene uncertain. V lost 1 base and J lost 0, with 9 bases in between. Germline lookup yields CDR1 SGHVS and CDR2 FQNEAQ. The length of the CDR3 is 15 residues. This CDR3 is CASSLGLAPNYGYTF. DNA for the CDR3: TGTGCCAGCAGCTTAGGATTGGCCCCTAACTATGGCTACACCTTC.

The chain combines TRBV19 with TRBJ2-5; D unresolved. The CDR3 is made up of 14 amino acids. With 4 bases removed from V and 5 bases from J, the gap between germline ends came to 14 bases. Germline lookup yields CDR1 LNHDA and CDR2 SQIVND (reference sequence). CDR3 amino acids: CASSNPGNWETQYF. The CDR3 coding sequence is TGTGCCAGTAGTAACCCAGGAAACTGGGAGACCCAGTACTTC.

In regard to this clone: This sample includes further DNA sequences coding for the same CDR3. The genes are TRBV9 and TRBJ1-2; a weak D match, TRBD1 (5 bases). In germline, CDR1 is SGDLS, CDR2 YYNGEE. The CDR3 runs to 14 residues. V lost 0 bases to trimming and J lost 2 bases, with 8 bases between them. The CDR3 here is CASSVGQGNYGYTF. CDR3 DNA: TGTGCCAGCAGCGTAGGCCAGGGCAACTATGGCTACACCTTC.

V usage is TRBV9 and J usage is TRBJ2-1, with TRBD2 identical over 8 bases. CDR1 SGDLS and CDR2 YYNGEE come from the germline V gene. The V segment lost 3 bases and the J segment 2 bases; nucleotides outside the gene matches: 4. This CDR3 has 15 amino acids. The CDR3 region is CASSARLAPYNEQFF. In DNA form, the CDR3 reads TGTGCCAGCAGCGCGAGACTAGCGCCCTACAATGAGCAGTTCTTC.

The chain is built from TRBV6-6 and TRBJ2-5; 9 bases match TRBD1. V shed 4 bases, J shed 4 bases, and the junction held 7 bases outside the gene matches. CDR3 size: 15 residues. Germline CDR1 MNHNY, CDR2 SVGAGI (reference sequence). For the CDR3, the DNA is TGTGCCAGCAGTTCCACCGGGACAGGGAGAGAGACCCAGTACTTC. It is translated as CASSSTGTGRETQYF.

As to this clone: One junction end disagrees with the germline gene, perhaps due to a read error. The V call is TRBV7-8, the J call TRBJ1-1; D gene uncertain. Germline values: CDR1 SGHVS, CDR2 FQNEAQ. This CDR3 contains 15 residues. The chain's CDR3 is CASRLERVGNTEAFF. CDR3 coding DNA: TGTGCCAGCAGATTAGAGCGGGTGGGGAACACTGAAGCTTTCTTT.

The chain combines TRBV7-8 with TRBJ2-7; 10 positions agree with TRBD2. The CDR3 is 15 residues long. Trimming removed 3 bases from V and 4 bases from J; junction bases left unmatched: 6. The germline V gene has CDR1 SGHVS and CDR2 FQNEAQ. The CDR3 loop is CASSLDSSGSYEQYF. The DNA for the CDR3 is TGTGCCAGCAGCTTGGACTCTAGCGGGAGTTACGAGCAGTACTTC.

The sample holds one count of this clone. This rearrangement joins TRBV5-1 to TRBJ2-3; D is unclear. Germline V gene data show CDR1 as SGHRS and CDR2 as YFSETQ. The CDR3 runs 15 residues. Trimming stripped 6 bases from V and 2 bases from J, with 16 bases between. The chain's CDR3 is CASTYEALITDTQYF. CDR3 coding DNA: TGCGCCAGCACCTACGAAGCGCTGATCACAGATACGCAGTATTTT.

This rearrangement joins TRBV11-1 to TRBJ2-4; no firm D call. Per the germline V gene, CDR1 is SGHAT and CDR2 is FQDESV (reference sequence). Trimming removed 1 base at V and 6 bases at J, with 10 bases between. CDR3 size: 14 residues. CDR3 sequence: CASSLEVTVNIQYF. The CDR3 DNA follows: TGTGCCAGCAGCTTAGAGGTTACAGTAAACATTCAGTACTTC. Complete variable domain (other parts from reference TRBV11-1 and TRBJ2-4): EAEVAQSPRYKITEKSQAVAFWCDPISGHATLYWYRQILGQGPELLVQFQDESVVDDSQLPKDRFSAERLKGVDSTLKIQPAELGDSAMYLCASSLEVTVNIQYFGAGTRLSVL.

This clone was detected once. V gene TRBV24-1 combines with J gene TRBJ2-1; 8 bases line up with TRBD2. CDR3 length equals 16 residues. Per germline, CDR1 KGHDR and CDR2 SFDVKD. The V segment lost 8 bases and the J segment 6 bases; nucleotides outside the gene matches: 14. This CDR3 is CATIPRQASGCNEQFF. CDR3 sequence (DNA): TGTGCCACCATCCCACGGCAGGCTAGCGGGTGCAATGAGCAGTTCTTC.